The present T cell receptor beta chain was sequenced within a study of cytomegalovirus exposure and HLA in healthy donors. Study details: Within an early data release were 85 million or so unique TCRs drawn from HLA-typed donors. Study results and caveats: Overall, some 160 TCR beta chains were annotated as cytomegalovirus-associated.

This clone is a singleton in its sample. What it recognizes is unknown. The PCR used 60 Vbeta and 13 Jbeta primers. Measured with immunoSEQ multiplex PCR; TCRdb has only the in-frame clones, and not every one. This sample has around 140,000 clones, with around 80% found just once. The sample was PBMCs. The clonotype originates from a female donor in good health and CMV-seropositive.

The DNA of the CDR3 is TGTGCCAGAAGCCCGACGCGACTAGCGGGAGAGGGGCAGTTCTTC. It yields the protein CARSPTRLAGEGQFF. The chain combines TRBV5-3 with TRBJ2-1; 12 bases line up with TRBD2. TRBV5-3 falls under the ORF class, with uncertain function. The CDR3 has 15 residues. V was clipped by 4 bases and J by 12 bases; unmatched bases: 11.